Listed below are T cell receptor beta chains from one sample, sequenced in a study of Graves' ophthalmopathy and Graves' hyperthyroidism. TCRdb independently ran MiXCR on the multiplex PCR reads; one entry per CDR3 protein. The sample contains 600,000 to 700,000 distinct CDR3 sequences, about 40% of which appear only once. The sample taken for sequencing was peripheral blood. The receptors derive from an adult man with Graves' ophthalmopathy. CDR3s include the opening cysteine and the closing phenylalanine or tryptophan. Each record gives: clone size, J gene, D gene, V gene, CDR3 DNA, CDR3 protein. A D gene is named only where the DNA matches it firmly. Clone size is not always given. Where it is, it says once, few, many or a class for expanded clones.

NA TRBJ1-1 TRBD1 TRBV25-1 TGTGCCTGGACAAGACAGGGGGCCACTGAAGCTTTCTTT CAWTRQGATEAFF
NA TRBJ1-5 NA TRBV4-1 TGCGCCAGCAGTCTCCGAGACTCGCAATTCGATCAGCCCCAGCATTTT CASSLRDSQFDQPQHF
many TRBJ1-2 NA TRBV9 TGTGCCAGCAGCGTGTCCCCGAAGGGGGACTATGGCTACACCTTC CASSVSPKGDYGYTF
few TRBJ2-7 TRBD1 TRBV7-9 TGTGCCAGCGGCGGACAGGGGAGTTACGAGCAGTGCTTC CASGGQGSYEQCF
many TRBJ1-2 TRBD1 TRBV7-9 TGTGCCAGCAGCCTCCGGGACAGGGGGCGAGGCTACACCTTC CASSLRDRGRGYTF
many TRBJ1-6 NA TRBV4-3 TGCGCCAGCAGCCCCGGGGAGGCGTGGAATTCACCCCTCCACTTT CASSPGEAWNSPLHF
NA TRBJ1-3 NA TRBV9 TGTGCCAGCAGCCCAACCGGGACCTCTGGAGACACCATATATTTT CASSPTGTSGDTIYF
NA TRBJ2-7 NA TRBV7-6 TGTGCCAGCAGCCAAGCGGGACAGTGGGGCACCTACGAGCAGTACTTC CASSQAGQWGTYEQYF
NA TRBJ2-7 NA TRBV13 TGTGCCAGCTCCCCGGGCCTGGGAAGCGAGCAGTACTTC CASSPGLGSEQYF
few TRBJ2-5 NA TRBV5-1 TGTGCCTGGACTCGGGGCGGCCCGCAAGAGACCCAGTACTTC CAWTRGGPQETQYF
NA TRBJ2-2 NA TRBV7-9 TGTGCCAGCGGTTACTCTGGCGCCGGGGAGCTGTTTTTT CASGYSGAGELFF
few TRBJ1-2 TRBD1 TRBV20-1 TGCAGTGCCCAGCCCGCGGACAGGGTCTATGGCTACACCTTC CSAQPADRVYGYTF
NA TRBJ2-7 NA TRBV7-9 TGTGCCAGCAGCTTAGCAACGACTAGCGAGCAGTACTTC CASSLATTSEQYF
NA TRBJ2-2 TRBD1 TRBV5-1 TGCGCCAGCATCCTAGGGACAGGGAACACCGGGGAGCTGTTTTTT CASILGTGNTGELFF
NA TRBJ2-7 TRBD2 TRBV11-2 TGTGCCAGCAGCTTAGTTTACACTAGCGGGGCCTACGAGCAGTACTTC CASSLVYTSGAYEQYF
NA TRBJ1-5 NA TRBV12-3/TRBV12-4 TGTGCCAGCAGTACCCTAGGGGACGGTAGCAATCAGCCCCAGCATTTT CASSTLGDGSNQPQHF
many TRBJ2-2 NA TRBV7-2 TGTGCCAGCAGCTTACGGTTAGGTACCGGGGAGCTGTTTTTT CASSLRLGTGELFF
NA TRBJ2-5 NA TRBV6-6 TGTGCCAGCAGTTCCCCCGGGCGGGACCAAGAGACCCAGTACTTC CASSSPGRDQETQYF
once TRBJ1-1 NA TRBV7-2 TGTGCCAGCAGCTTTGGGCTCGCCAGGGGAGCTTCCTTT CASSFGLARGASF
NA TRBJ2-3 NA TRBV20-1 TGCAGTGCTATCGAAGGCGGCACAGATACGCAGTATTTT CSAIEGGTDTQYF
many TRBJ1-6 TRBD1 TRBV20-1 TGCAGTGCCCTAGGGGACAGGGCTAATTCACCCCTCCACTTT CSALGDRANSPLHF
NA TRBJ2-7 NA TRBV2 TGTGCCAGCAGTTTATCTGAGGGTTATCCCTACGAGCAGTACTTC CASSLSEGYPYEQYF
many TRBJ1-4 NA TRBV10-3 TGTGCCATCACCCTGAGTGAAAAACTGTTTTTT CAITLSEKLFF
many TRBJ1-1 NA TRBV11-1 TGTGCCAGCAGCTCCACCTCGAACACTGAAGCTTTCTTT CASSSTSNTEAFF
many TRBJ1-2 NA TRBV7-3 TGTGCCAGCAGCTTGGGGCCAACCCAAGGGAATGGCTACACCTTC CASSLGPTQGNGYTF
many TRBJ1-2 NA TRBV6-6 TGTGCCAGCACCGAACCGACAGGCCGGTTGACTGGCTACACCTTC CASTEPTGRLTGYTF
NA TRBJ1-3 NA TRBV7-9 TGTGCCAGCAGCCGGCGACAGGCCTCTGGAAACACCATATATTTT CASSRRQASGNTIYF
many TRBJ1-5 TRBD1 TRBV9 TGTGCCAGCAGCGAGGGGGGACAGGGGTCGTCGAATCAGCCCCAGCATTTT CASSEGGQGSSNQPQHF